This T cell receptor beta chain was sequenced for a study of human T cells and chemical hapten exposure. Study-wide background: Slight volume differences across pooled libraries mainly accounted for varying per-sample TCR yields.

This clonotype appeared many times. Blood, whole and unfractionated, served as the source for total RNA extraction. It was the library that attached unique molecular identifiers to individual cDNA molecules. TCRdb recomputed calls from the reads with MiXCR, one row per CDR3 protein. The sample consists of 95,000 to 150,000 distinct CDR3 sequences, 8% to 9.5% of them appearing once. The receptor was isolated from a human donor in good health. Some clones in this sample may be carry-over from other donors' samples. Sequencing used whole blood.

The CDR3 protein is CASSLTGGGELFF. As DNA, the CDR3 is TGTGCCAGCAGTTTAACAGGGGGCGGGGAGCTGTTTTTT. The chain recombines TRBV12-3 or TRBV12-4 with TRBJ2-2; 8 bases are shared with TRBD1. The V segment lost 2 bases and the J segment 7 bases; nucleotides outside the gene matches: 0. CDR3 size: 13 residues.